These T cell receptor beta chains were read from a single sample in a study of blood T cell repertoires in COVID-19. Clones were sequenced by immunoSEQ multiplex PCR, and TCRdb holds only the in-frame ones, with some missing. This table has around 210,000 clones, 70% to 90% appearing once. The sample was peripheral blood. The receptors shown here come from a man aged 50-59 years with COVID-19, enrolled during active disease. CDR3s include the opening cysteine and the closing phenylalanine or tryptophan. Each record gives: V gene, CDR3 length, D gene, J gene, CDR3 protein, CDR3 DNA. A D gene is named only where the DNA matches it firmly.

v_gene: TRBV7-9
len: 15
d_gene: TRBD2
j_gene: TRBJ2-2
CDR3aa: CASSFTSGGTGELFF
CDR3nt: TGTGCCAGCAGCTTTACTAGCGGGGGGACCGGGGAGCTGTTTTTT

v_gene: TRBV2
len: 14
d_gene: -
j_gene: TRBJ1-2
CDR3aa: CASSEARTAGGYTF
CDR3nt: TGTGCCAGCAGTGAAGCACGGACAGCCGGGGGCTACACCTTC

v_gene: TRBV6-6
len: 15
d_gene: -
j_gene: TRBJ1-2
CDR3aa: CASSNSGTKNYGYTF
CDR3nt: TGTGCCAGCAGCAACAGCGGGACAAAAAACTATGGCTACACCTTC

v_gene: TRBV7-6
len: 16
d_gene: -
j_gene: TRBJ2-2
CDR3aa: CASSLAPRANTGELFF
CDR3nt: TGTGCCAGCAGCTTAGCCCCCAGGGCTAACACCGGGGAGCTGTTTTTT

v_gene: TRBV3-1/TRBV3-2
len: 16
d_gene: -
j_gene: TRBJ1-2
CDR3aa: CASTTMAAGRGMRYTF
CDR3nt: TGTGCCAGCACCACGATGGCAGCCGGCCGGGGTATGCGGTACACCTTC

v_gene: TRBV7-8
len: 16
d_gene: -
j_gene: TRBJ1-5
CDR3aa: CASSLAPGGNNQPQHF
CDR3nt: TGTGCCAGCAGCTTAGCTCCGGGGGGAAACAATCAGCCCCAGCATTTT

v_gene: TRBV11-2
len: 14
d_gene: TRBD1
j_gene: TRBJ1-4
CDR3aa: CASSLDRVNEKLFF
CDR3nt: TGTGCCAGCAGCTTGGACAGGGTAAATGAAAAACTGTTTTTT

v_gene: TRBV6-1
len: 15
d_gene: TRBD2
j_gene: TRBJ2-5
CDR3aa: CATSYSGGAGETQYF
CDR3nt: TGTGCCACCTCGTATAGCGGGGGGGCGGGAGAGACCCAGTACTTC

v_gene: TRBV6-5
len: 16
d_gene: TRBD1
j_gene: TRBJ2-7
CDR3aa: CASSSRTGGALGEQYF
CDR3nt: TGTGCCAGCAGTTCGAGGACAGGGGGCGCTTTAGGCGAGCAGTACTTC

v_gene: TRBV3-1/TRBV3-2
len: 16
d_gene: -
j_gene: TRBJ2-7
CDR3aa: CASSQDLVSPGYEQYF
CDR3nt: TGTGCCAGCAGCCAAGACCTTGTAAGCCCGGGCTACGAGCAGTACTTC